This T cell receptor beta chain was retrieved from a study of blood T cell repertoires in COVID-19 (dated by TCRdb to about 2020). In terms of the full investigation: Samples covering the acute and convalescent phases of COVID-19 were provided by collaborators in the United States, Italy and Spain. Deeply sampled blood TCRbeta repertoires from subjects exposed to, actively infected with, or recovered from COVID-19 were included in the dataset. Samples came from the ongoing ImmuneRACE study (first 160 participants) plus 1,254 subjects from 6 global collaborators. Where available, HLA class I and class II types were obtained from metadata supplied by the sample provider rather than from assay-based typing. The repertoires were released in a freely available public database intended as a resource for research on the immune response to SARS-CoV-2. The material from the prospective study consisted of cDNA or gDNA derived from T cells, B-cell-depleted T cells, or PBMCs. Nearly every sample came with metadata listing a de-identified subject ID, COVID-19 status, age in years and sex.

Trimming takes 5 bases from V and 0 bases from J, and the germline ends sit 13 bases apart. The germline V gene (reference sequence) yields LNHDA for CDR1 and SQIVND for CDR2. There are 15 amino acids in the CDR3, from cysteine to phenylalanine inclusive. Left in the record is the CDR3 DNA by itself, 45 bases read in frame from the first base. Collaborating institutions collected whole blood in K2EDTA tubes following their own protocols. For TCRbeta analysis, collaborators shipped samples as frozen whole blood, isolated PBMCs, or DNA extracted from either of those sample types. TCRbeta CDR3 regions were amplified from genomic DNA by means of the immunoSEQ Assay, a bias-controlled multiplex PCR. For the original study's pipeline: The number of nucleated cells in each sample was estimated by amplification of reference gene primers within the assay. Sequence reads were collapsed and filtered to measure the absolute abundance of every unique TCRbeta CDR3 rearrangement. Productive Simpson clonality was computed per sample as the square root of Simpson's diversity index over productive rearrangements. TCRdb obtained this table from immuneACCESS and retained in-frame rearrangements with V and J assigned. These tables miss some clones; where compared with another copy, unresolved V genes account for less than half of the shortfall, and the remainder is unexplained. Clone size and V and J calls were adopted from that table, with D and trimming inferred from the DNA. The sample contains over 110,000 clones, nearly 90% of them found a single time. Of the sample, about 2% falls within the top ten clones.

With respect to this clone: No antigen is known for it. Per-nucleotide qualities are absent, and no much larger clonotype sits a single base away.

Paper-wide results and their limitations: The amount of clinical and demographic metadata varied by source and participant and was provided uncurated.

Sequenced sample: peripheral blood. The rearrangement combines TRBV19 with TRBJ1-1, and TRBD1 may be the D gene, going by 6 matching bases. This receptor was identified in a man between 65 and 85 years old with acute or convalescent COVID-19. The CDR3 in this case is CASSARQALNTEAFF. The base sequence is TGTGCCAGTAGTGCCAGACAGGCGCTGAACACTGAAGCTTTCTTT.